This T cell receptor (beta chain) stems from a study of blood T cell repertoires in COVID-19. About the study: Acute and convalescent COVID-19 specimens originated in the United States, Italy and Spain.

Participants' own reports of clinical history determined their cohort assignment. In the original workflow: Quantification of nucleated cells was approximated via reference gene primer amplification. The repertoire was sequenced with immunoSEQ multiplex PCR; TCRdb's copy has only in-frame clones and lacks some. V and J calls and clone size are those listed in that table; D and trimming were worked out from the DNA. The table includes about 350,000 clones, less than 90% detected once. Trimming removed 3 bases from V and 6 bases from J; junction bases left unmatched: 8. Germline CDR1 reads SGHTA; CDR2 reads FQGNSA. This CDR3 region has 14 residues.

The sequence came from a woman between 25 and 40 years old who had recovered from COVID-19. The sequenced sample consisted of PBMCs or T cells enriched from blood (not recorded which). The V gene is TRBV7-2, the J gene TRBJ2-7, with 7 positions matching TRBD1. The CDR3 DNA follows: TGTGCCAGCAGCTTCAGTGGGGACAGACTCGAGCAGTACTTC. Its translation is CASSFSGDRLEQYF.